These 6 T cell receptor beta chains were all obtained from the same sample, sequenced in a study of blood T cell repertoires in COVID-19. TCRdb keeps only in-frame clones here, not all; method: immunoSEQ multiplex PCR. The sample lists about 68,000 clones; 84% were seen once. Sequencing was carried out using peripheral blood. The receptors here all came from a man aged 50 or older with active COVID-19.

The CDR3 coding sequence is TGTGCCAGCAGCCTCGACAGTAACTATGGCTACACCTTC. The encoded protein is CASSLDSNYGYTF. The chain is built from TRBV9 and TRBJ1-2; D might be TRBD1 (5 bases). Trimming removed 4 bases at V and 1 base at J, with 8 bases between. CDR1 and CDR2 from the germline V gene are SGDLS and YYNGEE. The length of the CDR3 is 13 residues. Looking up the rest from reference TRBV9 and TRBJ1-2 gives the full variable domain: DSGVTQTPKHLITATGQRVTLRCSPRSGDLSVYWYQQSLDQGLQFLIQYYNGEERAKGNILERFSAQQFPDLHSELNLSSLELGDSALYFCASSLDSNYGYTFGSGTRLTVV.

V is TRBV18 and J is TRBJ1-2; 7 bases align to TRBD1. Germline CDR1 KGHSH, CDR2 LQKENI. This CDR3 has 15 residues. V lost 8 bases, J lost 0 bases, and 9 bases stayed unmatched. The CDR3 DNA sequence: TGTGCCAGCGCTGAGACAGGGCTCTCTAACTATGGCTACACCTTC. The encoded protein is CASAETGLSNYGYTF.

The chain recombines TRBV29-1 with TRBJ1-2; D gene ambiguous. CDR3 size: 13 residues. The V end lost 6 bases, the J end lost 3 bases, and 14 bases lay between the germline ends. Germline loops: CDR1 SQVTM, CDR2 ANQGSEA. This chain's CDR3 is CSVAGPGDYGYTF. The DNA for the CDR3 is TGCAGCGTAGCAGGTCCCGGGGACTATGGCTACACCTTC.

The V gene is TRBV7-2, the J gene TRBJ2-2, with D possibly matching TRBD1 (5 bases). V was clipped by 2 bases and J by 7 bases, with 20 bases between them. Germline V gene sequence: CDR1 SGHTA, CDR2 FQGNSA. The CDR3 consists of 17 residues. DNA for the CDR3: TGTGCCAGCAGCTTACTCCCCCCGGGCAGGGCGAACGGGGAGCTGTTTTTT. Translated, it gives CASSLLPPGRANGELFF.

This sequence joins TRBV5-4 and TRBJ1-5; 9 bases line up with TRBD1. CDR3 length: 15 residues. Germline loops: CDR1 SGHNT, CDR2 YYREEE (reference sequence). Trimming cost V 5 bases and J 7 bases; bases outside gene matches: 10. CDR3 residues: CASSAGTGLGQPQHF. As DNA, the CDR3 is TGTGCCAGCAGTGCCGGGACAGGGCTAGGGCAGCCCCAGCATTTT.

This chain uses TRBV2 with TRBJ2-1; TRBD1 agrees at 7 bases. The CDR3 extends over 16 amino acids. Germline V lookup: CDR1 SNHLY, CDR2 FYNNEI. With 4 bases clipped from V and 5 bases from J, the junction kept 11 bases outside the gene matches. CDR3 sequence: CASSGWWDSPHNEQFF. For the CDR3, the DNA is TGTGCCAGCAGTGGTTGGTGGGACAGTCCTCACAATGAGCAGTTCTTC.